The clone carrying this T cell receptor beta chain occurred many times. Its antigen remains unidentified. These data belong to a study of human T cells and chemical hapten exposure. Study-wide context: Each patch test put 0.01% DPC on the upper back, and results were read at 6 days. There were per-sample TCR yield variations, arising mainly from small pooled library volume differences. General study findings and limits: There was no change with DPC sensitization in TCRs above 1 in 1000 frequency. As the donors had alopecia, their immune response may differ from healthy people's.

TCRdb ran MiXCR on the RACE reads and lists one entry per CDR3 protein. This sample yields tens of thousands of distinct CDR3 sequences, of which approximately 6.7% are seen a single time; more than 1.5% belongs to the top ten. Noted time point: pre-sensitization, week 0. As for treatment: therapeutic diphenylcyclopropenone sensitization with weekly scalp DPC. Germline V gene lookup returns CDR1 LGHDT and CDR2 YNNKEL (reference sequence). The CDR3 runs to 14 residues. With V trimmed by 3 bases and J by 5 bases, 3 bases remained unmatched. This chain joins TRBV3-1 and TRBJ2-3, with TRBD1 matching over 9 bases. The material was whole blood, obtained in connection with sensitization to the hapten diphenylcyclopropenone (DPC). This clonotype originated in a woman between 25 and 40 years old with alopecia areata. Some clones in this sample may be carry-over from other donors' samples. CDR3 DNA: TGTGCCAGCAGCCACGGACAGGGGAAAGATACGCAGTATTTT. Translation gives CASSHGQGKDTQYF.